The present TCR beta chain was sequenced within a study of PD-1 blockade in classical Hodgkin lymphoma (dated by TCRdb to between 2020 and 2021). Concerning the study at large: A peripheral blood immune signature of response to PD-1 blockade in classical Hodgkin lymphoma was defined using TCR beta sequencing and CyTOF.

In its sample, this clone was seen once. The antigen it binds to is not known. It has no much larger one-base neighbor in the sample; base qualities were not kept. Results and caveats for the whole study, not just this receptor: Newly diagnosed patients were reported to have lower baseline TCR diversity than healthy donors, and relapsed/refractory patients were reported to have lower baseline TCR diversity still. The study was limited to a single clinical trial cohort, and causes of repertoire differences, possibly disease activity or prior therapy, remained undefined.

The Qiagen DNeasy kit was used to extract genomic DNA both from unsorted PBMCs and from the negatively selected CD4+ and CD8+ fractions. TCR beta CDR3 regions were amplified by immunoSEQ multiplex PCR using primers annealing to V and J segments. A synthetic immune receptor repertoire was used to minimize amplification bias, and any residual bias was removed computationally once sequencing was done. In the authors' own workflow: Repertoire diversity was quantified as the Shannon entropy index using custom Python scripts. Unsorted, CD4+ and CD8+ repertoires were analyzed separately, except for combined analyses in which CD4+ and CD8+ sequences were merged in silico. Imported from immuneACCESS, the table was reduced by TCRdb to in-frame sequences with V and J called. These copies leave out some clones; in studies compared against another copy, an unresolved V gene accounts for under half, and the cause of the remainder is not known. V and J calls and clone size follow that table, whereas D and trimming were derived from the DNA. This sample has roughly 32,000 clones in its table, and approximately 94% of those were observed once. Clones ranked in the top ten supply 2% to 2.5% of the sample.

The trim is 10 bases for V and 7 bases for J, with a gap of 23 bases between the germline ends. The CDR3 numbers 15 residues from cysteine through phenylalanine. The read is trimmed to its CDR3 DNA, 45 bases read in frame from base 1. In the germline V gene, CDR1 corresponds to MDHEN and CDR2 to SYDVKM. The time point label corresponds to: newly diagnosed, previously untreated cHL patient sample. As a comparison group for the relapsed/refractory trial patients, PBMCs were sequenced from patients with newly diagnosed, previously untreated classical Hodgkin lymphoma. Peripheral blood was collected in 8 mL Vacutainer Cell Preparation Tubes, from which PBMCs were isolated by centrifugation and then cryopreserved.

The TCR originated in a human donor with classical Hodgkin lymphoma. Material for sequencing was peripheral blood mononuclear cells (PBMCs). The chain was built from TRBV28 and TRBJ1-5, with the D segment identity uncertain. In nucleotide form, the sequence is TGTGCCACCCATCCAATTTCGTGGGGTTTCCAGCCCCAGCATTTT. Translated, it reads CATHPISWGFQPQHF.